This TCR beta chain was sequenced during a study of early T cells in non-severe SARS-CoV-2 infection. Study context: Unpaired chains resulted from sequencing bulk RNA of unsorted whole blood.

This clonotype was observed at least ten times. TCRdb reprocessed the 5' RACE reads via MiXCR and lists one record per CDR3 protein. The table shows under 45,000 distinct CDR3 sequences, with 11% occurring only once. Material for sequencing was whole blood. This receptor was identified in an adult who was a healthcare worker with PCR-confirmed SARS-CoV-2 infection or an uninfected control (not recorded which).

The CDR3 region has the DNA TGTGCCACCAGCAGTCGCACAACTAATGAAAAACTGTTTTTT. Its protein is CATSSRTTNEKLFF. The genes are TRBV15 and TRBJ1-4, with D unclear. The CDR3 is 14 amino acids. The germline gives CDR1 LNHNV, CDR2 YYDKDF (reference sequence). The V and J ends lost 3 bases and 0 bases respectively, with 5 bases between them.